This TCR beta chain was profiled in a study of T cell repertoires in breast cancer. Study context: The roughly 21 tumors were mostly ER+/PR+.

An expanded emulsion RT-PCR with primers for all TCR V genes paired CD8+ T cell chains. During the second nested PCR, blocking oligonucleotides suppressed genes that were not paired. MiXCR, applied by TCRdb to the emulsion pairing reads, yields one record per CDR3 protein. The sample lists roughly 39,000 distinct CDR3 sequences; roughly 44% were seen once. Turning to this clonotype: The junction shows a germline mismatch at one end, possibly a read error.

Germline CDR1 reads MNHEY; CDR2 reads SMNVEV (reference sequence). The CDR3 runs to 11 residues. The source is a pool of human donors with breast cancer or a healthy control (not recorded which). The chain carries TRBV27 and TRBJ1-3; D gene unclear. Sequencing was performed on CD8+ T cells. CDR3 bases: TGTGCCAGCAAACCCGGAAACACCACATATTTT. The encoded protein is CASKPGNTTYF.